Listed below are T cell receptor beta chains from one sample, sequenced in a study of T cells in Graves' hyperthyroidism and ophthalmopathy. TCRdb passed the multiplex PCR reads through MiXCR, listing each CDR3 protein once. The sample lists almost 500,000 distinct CDR3 sequences, less than 25% occurring once. Sequenced: blood. Every receptor here comes from a woman in her 70s with Graves' ophthalmopathy. CDR3s include the opening cysteine and the closing phenylalanine or tryptophan. Fields, in order: V gene, D gene, J gene, clone size, CDR3 DNA, CDR3 protein. D genes are given only for firm matches. Clone sizes are given selectively: once, few, many, or a class where the clone is expanded.

v_call: TRBV10-3; d_call: NA; j_call: TRBJ1-5; clone_size: NA; cdr3_nt: TGTGCCAGCAATAAGGGATCGGACAATCAGCCCCAGCATTTT; cdr3_aa: CASNKGSDNQPQHF
v_call: TRBV20-1; d_call: NA; j_call: TRBJ2-6; clone_size: NA; cdr3_nt: TGCAGTGCTATGGTCCACTCTGGGGCCAACGTCCTGACTTTC; cdr3_aa: CSAMVHSGANVLTF
v_call: TRBV29-1; d_call: NA; j_call: TRBJ2-3; clone_size: few; cdr3_nt: TGCAGCGTTGAACGGGACTCTCGGAAGCAGTATTTT; cdr3_aa: CSVERDSRKQYF
v_call: TRBV28; d_call: TRBD1; j_call: TRBJ2-1; clone_size: many; cdr3_nt: TGTGCCAGCAGGACCCATCAGGGACAGGGGTACAATGAGCAGTTCTTC; cdr3_aa: CASRTHQGQGYNEQFF
v_call: TRBV7-9; d_call: TRBD1; j_call: TRBJ1-1; clone_size: NA; cdr3_nt: TGTGCCAGCAGCTTACAGGGGGAAGGTGGCACTGAAGCTTTCTTT; cdr3_aa: CASSLQGEGGTEAFF
v_call: TRBV2; d_call: NA; j_call: TRBJ1-6; clone_size: NA; cdr3_nt: TGTGCCAGCAGGATGAGGGCAGGCGGCGGTGATTCACCCCTCCACTTT; cdr3_aa: CASRMRAGGGDSPLHF
v_call: TRBV6-1; d_call: NA; j_call: TRBJ1-6; clone_size: few; cdr3_nt: TGTGCCAGCGTGTGGGAGGTGGAAATTTCACCCCTCCACTTT; cdr3_aa: CASVWEVEISPLHF
v_call: TRBV28; d_call: NA; j_call: TRBJ1-6; clone_size: few; cdr3_nt: TGTGCCAGCAGTTCGGGAGAAAGGGTTTCACCCCTCCACTTT; cdr3_aa: CASSSGERVSPLHF
v_call: TRBV6-1; d_call: TRBD1; j_call: TRBJ1-1; clone_size: few; cdr3_nt: TGTGCCAGCAGGACTGGGGACAGGGGTAACACTGAAGCTTTCTTT; cdr3_aa: CASRTGDRGNTEAFF
v_call: TRBV7-2; d_call: TRBD2; j_call: TRBJ2-5; clone_size: many; cdr3_nt: TGTGCCAGCAGCCCAGGACTAGCGGGAGAGACCCAGTACTTC; cdr3_aa: CASSPGLAGETQYF
v_call: TRBV24-1; d_call: NA; j_call: TRBJ2-3; clone_size: many; cdr3_nt: TGTGCCACCAGTGCCCCCGGACACACAGATACGCAGTATTTT; cdr3_aa: CATSAPGHTDTQYF
v_call: TRBV28; d_call: NA; j_call: TRBJ2-3; clone_size: once; cdr3_nt: TGTGCCAGCACCCCCCTCGGGAGAGGGAGAACAGATACGCAGTATTTT; cdr3_aa: CASTPLGRGRTDTQYF
v_call: TRBV10-1; d_call: NA; j_call: TRBJ1-1; clone_size: many; cdr3_nt: TGCGCCAGCAGTGAAGACAGAAGTTGGACTGAAGCTTTCTTT; cdr3_aa: CASSEDRSWTEAFF
v_call: TRBV7-3; d_call: NA; j_call: TRBJ2-5; clone_size: many; cdr3_nt: TGTGCCAGCAGCACCGGACAGATCGTCAGGGAGACCCAGTACTTC; cdr3_aa: CASSTGQIVRETQYF
v_call: TRBV6-2/TRBV6-3; d_call: NA; j_call: TRBJ1-1; clone_size: many; cdr3_nt: TGTGCCAGCAGCAACCAGGTTGCTGAAGCTTTCTTT; cdr3_aa: CASSNQVAEAFF
v_call: TRBV3-1; d_call: NA; j_call: TRBJ1-1; clone_size: few; cdr3_nt: TGTGCCAGCACCGTCGGATCGGGCACTGAAGCTTTCTTT; cdr3_aa: CASTVGSGTEAFF
v_call: TRBV6-5; d_call: NA; j_call: TRBJ2-3; clone_size: few; cdr3_nt: TGTGCCAGCAGTTACCCCCACGGGAGTCCGGTAAAGCATACGCAGTATTTT; cdr3_aa: CASSYPHGSPVKHTQYF
v_call: TRBV6-5; d_call: NA; j_call: TRBJ2-3; clone_size: NA; cdr3_nt: TGTGCCAGCAGTTACTCAAAAGATACGCAGTATTTT; cdr3_aa: CASSYSKDTQYF
v_call: TRBV7-2; d_call: NA; j_call: TRBJ2-7; clone_size: few; cdr3_nt: TGTGCCAGCAGCTTAGTTGGCTACGGCGAGCAGTACTTC; cdr3_aa: CASSLVGYGEQYF
v_call: TRBV6-1; d_call: TRBD1; j_call: TRBJ1-4; clone_size: few; cdr3_nt: TGTGCCAGCAGGGGGACAGGAACTAATGAAAAACTGTTTTTT; cdr3_aa: CASRGTGTNEKLFF
v_call: TRBV28; d_call: NA; j_call: TRBJ2-3; clone_size: NA; cdr3_nt: TGTGCCAGCAGTTTTCTGATGGGAGCAGATACGCAGTATTTT; cdr3_aa: CASSFLMGADTQYF
v_call: TRBV7-3; d_call: NA; j_call: TRBJ2-1; clone_size: NA; cdr3_nt: TGTGCCAGCAGCTTACTTGCAGGTCGAGACGTGCAGTTCTTC; cdr3_aa: CASSLLAGRDVQFF
v_call: TRBV20-1; d_call: NA; j_call: TRBJ1-1; clone_size: few; cdr3_nt: TGCAGTGCCGCTCAGGGAGAATGGAACACTGAAGCTTTCTTT; cdr3_aa: CSAAQGEWNTEAFF
v_call: TRBV11-2; d_call: NA; j_call: TRBJ1-4; clone_size: few; cdr3_nt: TGTGCCAGCACCGAGTCTGAAAAACTGTTTTTT; cdr3_aa: CASTESEKLFF
v_call: TRBV10-3; d_call: TRBD1; j_call: TRBJ1-1; clone_size: many; cdr3_nt: TGTGCCATCAGTGAACAGGGGGACACTGAAGCTTTCTTT; cdr3_aa: CAISEQGDTEAFF
v_call: TRBV27; d_call: TRBD1; j_call: TRBJ2-5; clone_size: NA; cdr3_nt: TGTGCCAGCAGTTTGTACAGGGGTAGAGGAAACCAAGAGACCCAGTACTTC; cdr3_aa: CASSLYRGRGNQETQYF
v_call: TRBV12-3/TRBV12-4; d_call: NA; j_call: TRBJ1-1; clone_size: many; cdr3_nt: TGTGCCAGCAGTTTAGAGGAGCAGGCTGGGGCTTTCTTT; cdr3_aa: CASSLEEQAGAFF
v_call: TRBV7-3; d_call: TRBD1; j_call: TRBJ1-5; clone_size: NA; cdr3_nt: TGTGCCAGCAGCCGATTGGACAGGGACGGAAATCAGCCCCAGCATTTT; cdr3_aa: CASSRLDRDGNQPQHF
v_call: TRBV2; d_call: NA; j_call: TRBJ2-2; clone_size: many; cdr3_nt: TGTGCCAGCAGTGAAAGGTACACCGGGGAGCTGTTTTTT; cdr3_aa: CASSERYTGELFF
v_call: TRBV6-1; d_call: NA; j_call: TRBJ1-1; clone_size: NA; cdr3_nt: TGTGCCAGCCAGTGGGACATGAACACTGAAGCTTTCTTT; cdr3_aa: CASQWDMNTEAFF
v_call: TRBV27; d_call: TRBD1; j_call: TRBJ1-1; clone_size: NA; cdr3_nt: TGTGCCAGCAGTTCACGACAGGGTTATTACACTGAAGCTTTCTTT; cdr3_aa: CASSSRQGYYTEAFF
v_call: TRBV28; d_call: TRBD1; j_call: TRBJ1-2; clone_size: many; cdr3_nt: TGTGCCAGCAGGCGACAGGGGGGGGCTCTCTACACCTTC; cdr3_aa: CASRRQGGALYTF
v_call: TRBV28; d_call: TRBD1; j_call: TRBJ1-2; clone_size: NA; cdr3_nt: TGTGCCAGCAGTGTCACGGGACAGGGGCTCTATGGCTACACCTTC; cdr3_aa: CASSVTGQGLYGYTF
v_call: TRBV30; d_call: NA; j_call: TRBJ2-3; clone_size: NA; cdr3_nt: TGTGCCTGGAACCGACTAGACACAGATACGCAGTATTTT; cdr3_aa: CAWNRLDTDTQYF
v_call: TRBV24-1; d_call: NA; j_call: TRBJ1-2; clone_size: NA; cdr3_nt: TGTGCCACCAGTTCCACAGCCGCCTATGGCTACACCTTC; cdr3_aa: CATSSTAAYGYTF
v_call: TRBV19; d_call: NA; j_call: TRBJ2-3; clone_size: NA; cdr3_nt: TGTGCCAGTAGTATAGATAGCGGACGCACAGATACGCAGTATTTT; cdr3_aa: CASSIDSGRTDTQYF
v_call: TRBV20-1; d_call: TRBD2; j_call: TRBJ2-7; clone_size: few; cdr3_nt: TGCAGTGCTAGCGGACTAGCGGAAACCTACGAGCAGTACTTC; cdr3_aa: CSASGLAETYEQYF
v_call: TRBV29-1; d_call: TRBD1; j_call: TRBJ1-2; clone_size: NA; cdr3_nt: TGCAGCGTGGAAAGTCACCGACAGGGTTATGGCTACACCTTC; cdr3_aa: CSVESHRQGYGYTF
v_call: TRBV5-5; d_call: NA; j_call: TRBJ1-3; clone_size: NA; cdr3_nt: TGTGCCACCCGGAGGGATCCTCTGGGAGGGAACACCATATATTTT; cdr3_aa: CATRRDPLGGNTIYF
v_call: TRBV6-5; d_call: TRBD1; j_call: TRBJ1-2; clone_size: many; cdr3_nt: TGTGCCAGCAGTTACTCATACAGGGGTGAGGGTGGCTACACCTTC; cdr3_aa: CASSYSYRGEGGYTF
v_call: TRBV6-1; d_call: NA; j_call: TRBJ1-5; clone_size: few; cdr3_nt: TGTGCCAGCAGTCCGATTGGACAGACCTCGAATCAGCCCCAGCATTTT; cdr3_aa: CASSPIGQTSNQPQHF
v_call: TRBV20-1; d_call: TRBD1; j_call: TRBJ2-1; clone_size: few; cdr3_nt: TGCAGTGCCATCCACCGGGACAGGGGTTTCGATGAGCAGTTCTTC; cdr3_aa: CSAIHRDRGFDEQFF